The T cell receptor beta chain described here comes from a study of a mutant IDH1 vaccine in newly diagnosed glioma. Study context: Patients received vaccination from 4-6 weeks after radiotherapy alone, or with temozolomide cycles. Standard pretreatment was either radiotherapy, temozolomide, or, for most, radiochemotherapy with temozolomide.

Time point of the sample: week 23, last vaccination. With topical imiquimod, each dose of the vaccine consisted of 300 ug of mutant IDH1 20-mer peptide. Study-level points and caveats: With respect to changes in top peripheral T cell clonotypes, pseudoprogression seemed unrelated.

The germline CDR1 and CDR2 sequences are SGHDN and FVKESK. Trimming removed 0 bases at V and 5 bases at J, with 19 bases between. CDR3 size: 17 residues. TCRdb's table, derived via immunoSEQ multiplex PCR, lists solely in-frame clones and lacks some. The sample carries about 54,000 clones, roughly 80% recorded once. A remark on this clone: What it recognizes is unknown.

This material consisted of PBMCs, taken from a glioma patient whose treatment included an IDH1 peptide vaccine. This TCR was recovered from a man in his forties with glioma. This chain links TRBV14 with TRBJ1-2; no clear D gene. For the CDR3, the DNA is TGTGCCAGCAGCCAAGAGGTTCTGACGGTGGACCCTTATGGCTACACCTTC. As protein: CASSQEVLTVDPYGYTF.